This TCR beta chain was recorded in a study of lymphopenia after photon versus proton radiotherapy. Clones were sequenced by immunoSEQ multiplex PCR, and TCRdb holds only the in-frame ones, with some missing. The sample has about 8,300 clones, roughly 88% seen once. Study results and limitations: Better survival with proton therapy was suggested as possible, not demonstrated.

CDR3 size: 12 residues. Germline CDR1 MDHEN, CDR2 SYDVKM. V lost 3 bases to trimming and J lost 3 bases, with 6 bases between them. Details on this clone: The target antigen is unknown.

This sample comprised peripheral blood, obtained from a patient treated with photon-based radiotherapy. The sequence was collected from an older man with cholangiocarcinoma. The chain joins TRBV28 to TRBJ2-7; D gene unclear. CDR3 bases: TGTGCCAGCAGTTTCCAAAACTACGAGCAGTACTTC. Its translation: CASSFQNYEQYF.